This TCR beta chain is from a study of regulatory T cells in long-lasting Graves disease. Libraries of TCR beta came from iRepertoire HTBI primers plus Arm-PCR of CDR3 regions. TCRdb re-called the multiplex PCR reads through MiXCR, storing one row per CDR3 protein. The sample lists about 540,000 distinct CDR3 sequences; roughly 13% were seen once. Time point meaning: newly diagnosed GD, antithyroid drugs for less than 3 months. RNA from PBMCs was the source of the TCR library. This clonotype was counted ten times or more. This CDR3 comprises 16 residues. Trimming removed 2 bases at V and 4 bases at J, with 15 bases between. These records were also assigned to another study, of T cells in Graves' hyperthyroidism and ophthalmopathy.

The sample was peripheral blood mononuclear cells (PBMCs), taken at new diagnosis, from a patient treated with antithyroid drugs. This chain joins TRBV12-3 or TRBV12-4 and TRBJ1-5; TRBD1 might be the D (5 bases). The clonotype originates from a man in his thirties or forties with Graves disease. CDR3 nucleotide sequence: TGTGCCAGCAGTTTAAGTGGGGGGGGTCAAAATCAGCCCCAGCATTTT. Protein sequence: CASSLSGGGQNQPQHF.